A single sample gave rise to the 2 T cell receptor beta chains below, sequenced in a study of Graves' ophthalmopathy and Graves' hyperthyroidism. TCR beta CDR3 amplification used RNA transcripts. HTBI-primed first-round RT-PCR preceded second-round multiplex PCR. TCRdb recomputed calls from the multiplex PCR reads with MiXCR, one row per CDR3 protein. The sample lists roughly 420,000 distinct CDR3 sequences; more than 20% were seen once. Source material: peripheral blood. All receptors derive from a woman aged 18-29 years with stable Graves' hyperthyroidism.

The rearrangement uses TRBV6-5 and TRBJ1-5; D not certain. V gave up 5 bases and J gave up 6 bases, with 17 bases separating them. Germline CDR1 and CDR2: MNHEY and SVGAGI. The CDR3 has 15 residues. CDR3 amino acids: CASSTRAGVPQPQHF. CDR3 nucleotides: TGTGCCAGCAGTACCCGAGCGGGAGTGCCTCAGCCCCAGCATTTT.

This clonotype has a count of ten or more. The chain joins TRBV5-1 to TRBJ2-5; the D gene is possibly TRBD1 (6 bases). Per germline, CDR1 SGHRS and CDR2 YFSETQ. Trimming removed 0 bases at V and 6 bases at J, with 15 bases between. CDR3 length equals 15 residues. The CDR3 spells CASSLGAGAWKTQYF. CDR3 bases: TGCGCCAGCAGCTTGGGGGCAGGGGCTTGGAAGACCCAGTACTTC.